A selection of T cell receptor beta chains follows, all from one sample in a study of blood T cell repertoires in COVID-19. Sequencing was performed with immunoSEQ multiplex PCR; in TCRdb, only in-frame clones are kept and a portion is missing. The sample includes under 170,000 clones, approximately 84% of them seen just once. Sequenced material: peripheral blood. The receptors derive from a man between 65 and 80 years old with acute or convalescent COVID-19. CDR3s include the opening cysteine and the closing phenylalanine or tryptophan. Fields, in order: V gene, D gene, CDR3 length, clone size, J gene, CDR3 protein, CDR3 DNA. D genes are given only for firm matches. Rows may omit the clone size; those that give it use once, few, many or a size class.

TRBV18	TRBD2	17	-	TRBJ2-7	CASSSNPTSGTAYEQYF	TGTGCCAGCTCATCAAATCCGACTAGCGGGACCGCATACGAGCAGTACTTC
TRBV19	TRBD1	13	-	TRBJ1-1	CASGEQGVTEAFF	TGTGCCAGTGGAGAACAGGGGGTGACTGAAGCTTTCTTT
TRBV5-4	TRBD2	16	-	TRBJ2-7	CASSSGGLAGVGEQYF	TGTGCCAGCAGCTCCGGCGGACTAGCGGGAGTGGGGGAGCAGTACTTC
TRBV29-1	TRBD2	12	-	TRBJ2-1	CSGRTSGALQFF	TGCAGCGGCCGGACTAGCGGGGCACTGCAGTTCTTC
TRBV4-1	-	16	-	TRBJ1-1	CASSQGPPQENTEAFF	TGCGCCAGCAGCCAAGGGCCCCCACAGGAGAACACTGAAGCTTTCTTT
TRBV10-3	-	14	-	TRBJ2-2	CAISGRQNTGELFF	TGTGCCATCAGTGGGAGGCAAAACACCGGGGAGCTGTTTTTT
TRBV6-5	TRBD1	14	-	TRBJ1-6	CASRLRQGNSPLHF	TGTGCCAGCAGACTCCGACAGGGAAATTCACCCCTCCACTTT
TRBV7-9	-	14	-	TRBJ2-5	CASSLASGKETQYF	TGTGCCAGCAGCTTAGCTTCAGGGAAAGAGACCCAGTACTTC
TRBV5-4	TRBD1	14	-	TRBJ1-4	CASSSGQRNEKLFF	TGTGCCAGCAGCTCGGGACAGCGAAATGAAAAACTGTTTTTT
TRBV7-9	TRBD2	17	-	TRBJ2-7	CASSPGVAGGPLHEQYF	TGTGCCAGCAGCCCAGGGGTAGCGGGAGGGCCCCTCCACGAGCAGTACTTC
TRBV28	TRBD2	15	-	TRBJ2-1	CASSSGASGSYEQFF	TGTGCCAGCAGTTCTGGGGCTAGCGGGAGCTATGAGCAGTTCTTC
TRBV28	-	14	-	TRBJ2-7	CASSLGAGFGEQYF	TGTGCCAGCAGTTTAGGGGCAGGGTTCGGGGAGCAGTACTTC
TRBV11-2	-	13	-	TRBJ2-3	CASSPNYADTQYF	TGTGCCAGCAGCCCGAACTATGCAGATACGCAGTATTTT
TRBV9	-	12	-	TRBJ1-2	CASSQGTYGYTF	TGTGCCAGCAGTCAGGGAACGTATGGCTACACCTTC
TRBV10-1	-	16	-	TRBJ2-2	CASSPDREGNTGELFF	TGCGCCAGCAGCCCGGACAGGGAGGGGAACACCGGGGAGCTGTTTTTT
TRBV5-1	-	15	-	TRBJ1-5	CASSLEPGSGQPQHF	TGCGCCAGCAGCTTGGAGCCCGGGTCCGGGCAGCCCCAGCATTTT
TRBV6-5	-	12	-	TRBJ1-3	CASRTAGNTIYF	TGTGCCAGCAGGACAGCTGGAAACACCATATATTTT
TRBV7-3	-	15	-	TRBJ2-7	CASSLTGDANYEQYF	TGTGCCAGCAGCTTAACAGGAGACGCTAACTACGAGCAGTACTTC
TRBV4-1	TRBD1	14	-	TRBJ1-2	CASSQDRGTGGYTF	TGCGCCAGCAGCCAAGACCGCGGGACAGGGGGCTACACCTTC
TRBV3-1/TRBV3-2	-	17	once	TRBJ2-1	CASSRSGITSSYNEQFF	TGTGCCAGCAGCCGTTCGGGGATAACGAGCTCCTACAATGAGCAGTTCTTC
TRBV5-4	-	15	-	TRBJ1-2	CASSPAPLANYGYTF	TGTGCCAGCAGCCCGGCCCCGCTAGCTAACTATGGCTACACCTTC
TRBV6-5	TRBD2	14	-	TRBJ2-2	CASSSGLATRELFF	TGTGCCAGCAGCTCCGGACTAGCCACGAGGGAGCTGTTTTTT
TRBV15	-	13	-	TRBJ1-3	CATSRPGGNTIYF	TGTGCCACCAGCAGACCCGGTGGAAACACCATATATTTT
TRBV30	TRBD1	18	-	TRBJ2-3	CAWSVYPLRQGALDTQYF	TGTGCCTGGAGCGTATACCCCCTTCGACAGGGGGCCCTAGATACGCAGTATTTT
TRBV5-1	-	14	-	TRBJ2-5	CASSLGSGQETQYF	TGCGCCAGCAGCTTGGGCAGCGGTCAAGAGACCCAGTACTTC
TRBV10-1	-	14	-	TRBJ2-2	CASTGGDGTGELFF	TGCGCCAGCACTGGGGGCGATGGCACCGGGGAGCTGTTTTTT
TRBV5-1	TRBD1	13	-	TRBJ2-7	CASSPGQASEQYF	TGCGCCAGCAGCCCCGGACAGGCGTCCGAGCAGTACTTC
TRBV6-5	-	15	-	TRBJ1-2	CASRSGDRQPYGYTF	TGTGCCAGCAGGTCGGGTGACAGGCAGCCTTATGGCTACACCTTC
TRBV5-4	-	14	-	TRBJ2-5	CASSPGLQQETQYF	TGTGCCAGCAGCCCGGGACTGCAACAAGAGACCCAGTACTTC
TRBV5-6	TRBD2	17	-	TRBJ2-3	CASSLLGTRGYTDTQYF	TGTGCCAGCAGCCTCCTCGGGACTAGAGGCTACACAGATACGCAGTATTTT
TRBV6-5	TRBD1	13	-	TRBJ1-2	CASRGNRGYGYTF	TGTGCCAGCAGGGGAAACAGGGGCTATGGCTACACCTTC
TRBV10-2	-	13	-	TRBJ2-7	CASSEQGGNEQYF	TGCGCCAGCAGTGAACAGGGTGGAAACGAGCAGTACTTC
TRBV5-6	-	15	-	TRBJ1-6	CASSFLQGYNSPLHF	TGTGCCAGCAGCTTTCTCCAGGGATATAATTCACCCCTCCACTTT
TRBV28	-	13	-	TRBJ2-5	CASSEGVLETQYF	TGTGCCAGCAGCGAAGGGGTTTTGGAGACCCAGTACTTC
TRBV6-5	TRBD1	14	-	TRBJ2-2	CASRETGSDGELFF	TGTGCCAGCAGAGAGACAGGGTCGGACGGGGAGCTGTTTTTT
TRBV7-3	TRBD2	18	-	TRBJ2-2	CASSLTGVAGASTGELFF	TGTGCCAGCAGCTTAACGGGGGTAGCGGGAGCAAGTACCGGGGAGCTGTTTTTT
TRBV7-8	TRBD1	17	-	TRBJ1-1	CASSFHPGTGMNTEAFF	TGTGCCAGCAGCTTTCACCCTGGGACAGGGATGAACACTGAAGCTTTCTTT
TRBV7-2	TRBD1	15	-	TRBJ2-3	CASSFRTGEGDTQYF	TGTGCCAGCAGCTTTAGGACAGGGGAAGGGGATACGCAGTATTTT
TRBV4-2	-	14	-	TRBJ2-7	CASSQDHQGSEQYF	TGTGCCAGCAGCCAAGATCATCAGGGGAGCGAGCAGTACTTC
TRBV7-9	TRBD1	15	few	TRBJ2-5	CASSLVGQYQETQYF	TGTGCCAGCAGCTTAGTGGGACAGTACCAAGAGACCCAGTACTTC
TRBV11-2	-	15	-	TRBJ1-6	CASSSRALQGSPLHF	TGTGCCAGCAGCTCCCGGGCCCTCCAGGGTTCACCCCTCCACTTT
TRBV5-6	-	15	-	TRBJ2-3	CASSFAGGPTDTQYF	TGTGCCAGCAGCTTCGCCGGGGGGCCAACAGATACGCAGTATTTT